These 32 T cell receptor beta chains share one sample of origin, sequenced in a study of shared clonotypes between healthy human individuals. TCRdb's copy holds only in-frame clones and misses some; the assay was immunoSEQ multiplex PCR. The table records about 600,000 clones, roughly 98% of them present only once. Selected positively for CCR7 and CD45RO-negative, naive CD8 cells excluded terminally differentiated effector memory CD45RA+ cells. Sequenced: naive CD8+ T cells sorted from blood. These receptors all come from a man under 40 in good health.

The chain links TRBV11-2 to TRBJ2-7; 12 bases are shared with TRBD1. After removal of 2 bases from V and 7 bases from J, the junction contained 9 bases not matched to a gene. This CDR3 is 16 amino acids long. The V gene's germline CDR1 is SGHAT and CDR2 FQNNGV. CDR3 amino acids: CASSLLLGQGAGEQYF. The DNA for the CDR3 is TGTGCCAGCAGCTTACTTCTGGGACAGGGGGCAGGGGAGCAGTACTTC.

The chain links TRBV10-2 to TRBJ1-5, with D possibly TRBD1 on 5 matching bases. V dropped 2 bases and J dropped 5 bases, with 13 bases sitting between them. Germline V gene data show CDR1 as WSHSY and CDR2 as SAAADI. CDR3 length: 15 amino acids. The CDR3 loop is CASSEPRDVDQPQHF. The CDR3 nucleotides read TGCGCCAGCAGTGAGCCCAGGGATGTCGATCAGCCCCAGCATTTT.

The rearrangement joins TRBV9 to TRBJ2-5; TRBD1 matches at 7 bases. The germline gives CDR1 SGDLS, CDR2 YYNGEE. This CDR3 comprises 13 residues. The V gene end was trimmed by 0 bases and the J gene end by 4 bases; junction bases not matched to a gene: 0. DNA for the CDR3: TGTGCCAGCAGCGTAGACAGGGGAGAGACCCAGTACTTC. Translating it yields CASSVDRGETQYF.

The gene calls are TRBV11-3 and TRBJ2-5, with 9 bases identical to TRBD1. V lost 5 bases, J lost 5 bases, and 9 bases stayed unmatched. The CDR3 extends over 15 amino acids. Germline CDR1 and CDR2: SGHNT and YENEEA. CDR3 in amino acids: CASSLGQGTWETQYF. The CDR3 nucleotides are TGTGCCAGCAGCCTAGGACAGGGGACATGGGAGACCCAGTACTTC.

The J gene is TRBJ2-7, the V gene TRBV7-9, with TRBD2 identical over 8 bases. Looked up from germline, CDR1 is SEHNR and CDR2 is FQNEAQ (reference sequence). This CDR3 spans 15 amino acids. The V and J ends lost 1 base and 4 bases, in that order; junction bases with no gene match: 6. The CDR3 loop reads CASSLEASGSYEQYF. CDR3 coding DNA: TGTGCCAGCAGCTTAGAAGCTAGCGGGTCTTACGAGCAGTACTTC.

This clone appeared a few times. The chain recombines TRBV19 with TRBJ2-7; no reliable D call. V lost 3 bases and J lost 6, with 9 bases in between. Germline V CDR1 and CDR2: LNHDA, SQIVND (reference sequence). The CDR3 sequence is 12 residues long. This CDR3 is CASSIGGPEQYF. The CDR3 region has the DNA TGTGCCAGTAGTATTGGTGGGCCCGAGCAGTACTTC.

This CDR3 is CANSLTGSSTDTQYF. CDR3 bases: TGCGCCAACTCCCTGACGGGATCTAGCACAGATACGCAGTATTTT. This rearrangement joins TRBV5-1 to TRBJ2-3; D is possibly TRBD2 (5 bases). V lost 9 bases, J lost 0 bases, and 17 bases lay in between. CDR3 size: 15 residues. CDR1 SGHRS and CDR2 YFSETQ come from the germline V gene.

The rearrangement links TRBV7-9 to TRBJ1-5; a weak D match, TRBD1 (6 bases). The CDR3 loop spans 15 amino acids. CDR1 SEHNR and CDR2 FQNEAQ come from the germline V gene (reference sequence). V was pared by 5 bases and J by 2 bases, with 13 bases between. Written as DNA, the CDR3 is TGTGCCAGCAGCCTCGACTGGACAGGCAATCAGCCCCAGCATTTT. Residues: CASSLDWTGNQPQHF.

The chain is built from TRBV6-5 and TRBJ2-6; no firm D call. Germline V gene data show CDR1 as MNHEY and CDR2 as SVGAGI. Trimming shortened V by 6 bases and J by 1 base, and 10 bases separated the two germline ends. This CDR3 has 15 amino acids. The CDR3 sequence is CASRPSLSGANVLTF. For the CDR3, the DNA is TGTGCCAGCAGGCCGTCGTTATCTGGGGCCAACGTCCTGACTTTC.

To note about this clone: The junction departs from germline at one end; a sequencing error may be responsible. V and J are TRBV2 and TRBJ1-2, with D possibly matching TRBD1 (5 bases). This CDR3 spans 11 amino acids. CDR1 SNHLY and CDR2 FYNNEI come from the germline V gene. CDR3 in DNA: TGTGCCAGCATAACAGGCGAAGGATTTCACTTC. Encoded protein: CASITGEGFHF.

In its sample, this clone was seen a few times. The CDR3 DNA sequence: TGTGCCAGCAGTGAATGGGGGACGGGCTATGGCTACACCTTC. Translated: CASSEWGTGYGYTF. The chain uses TRBV6-1 and TRBJ1-2; maybe TRBD1 (5 bases). Germline CDR1 is MNHNS and CDR2 is SASEGT. Trimming removed 2 bases from V and 4 bases from J, with 11 bases in between. The CDR3 contains 14 residues.

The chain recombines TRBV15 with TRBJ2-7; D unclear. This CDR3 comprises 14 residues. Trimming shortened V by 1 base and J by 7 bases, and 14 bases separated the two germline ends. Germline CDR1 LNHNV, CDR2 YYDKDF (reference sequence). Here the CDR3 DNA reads TGTGCCACCAGCAGAGGGAAGGCATCCGGGGAGCAGTACTTC. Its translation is CATSRGKASGEQYF.

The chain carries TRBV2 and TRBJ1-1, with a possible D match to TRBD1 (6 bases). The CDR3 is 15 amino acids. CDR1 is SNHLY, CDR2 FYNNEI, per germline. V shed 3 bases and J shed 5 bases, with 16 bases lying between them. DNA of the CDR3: TGTGCCAGCAGTGACGAAGGCAGGGGAAGGACTGAAGCTTTCTTT. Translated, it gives CASSDEGRGRTEAFF.

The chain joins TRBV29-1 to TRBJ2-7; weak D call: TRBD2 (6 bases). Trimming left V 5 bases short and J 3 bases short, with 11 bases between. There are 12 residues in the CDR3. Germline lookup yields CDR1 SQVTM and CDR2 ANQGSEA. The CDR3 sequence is CSVRLVGYEQYF. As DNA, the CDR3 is TGCAGCGTTAGACTAGTAGGCTACGAGCAGTACTTC.

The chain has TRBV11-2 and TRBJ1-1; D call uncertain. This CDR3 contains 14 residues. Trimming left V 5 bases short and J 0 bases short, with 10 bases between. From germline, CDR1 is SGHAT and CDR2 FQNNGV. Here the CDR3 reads CASSVLALNTEAFF. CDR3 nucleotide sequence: TGTGCCAGCAGCGTACTAGCGTTGAACACTGAAGCTTTCTTT.

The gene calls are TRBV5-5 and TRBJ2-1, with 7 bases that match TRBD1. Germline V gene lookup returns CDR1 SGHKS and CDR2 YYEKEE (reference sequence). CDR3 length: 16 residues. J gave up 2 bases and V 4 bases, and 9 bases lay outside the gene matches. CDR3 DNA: TGTGCCAGCAGCAGGAACCGGGACAGAACCTACAATGAGCAGTTCTTC. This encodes CASSRNRDRTYNEQFF.

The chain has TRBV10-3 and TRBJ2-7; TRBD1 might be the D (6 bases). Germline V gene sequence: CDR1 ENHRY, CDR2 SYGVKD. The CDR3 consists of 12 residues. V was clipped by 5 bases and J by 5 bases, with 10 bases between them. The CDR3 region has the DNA TGTGCCATCAGTAACAGGGTGGACGAGCAGTACTTC. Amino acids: CAISNRVDEQYF.

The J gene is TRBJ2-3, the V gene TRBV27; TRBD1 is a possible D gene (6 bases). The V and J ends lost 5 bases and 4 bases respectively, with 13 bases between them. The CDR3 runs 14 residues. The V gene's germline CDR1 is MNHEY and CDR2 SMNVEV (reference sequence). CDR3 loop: CASSREGGADTQYF. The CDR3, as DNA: TGTGCCAGCAGTAGGGAAGGGGGAGCAGATACGCAGTATTTT.

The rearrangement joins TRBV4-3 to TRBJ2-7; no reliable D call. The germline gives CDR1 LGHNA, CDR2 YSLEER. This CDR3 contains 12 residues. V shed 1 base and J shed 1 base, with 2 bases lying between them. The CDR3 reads CASSQGSYEQYF. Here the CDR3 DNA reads TGCGCCAGCAGCCAAGGATCCTACGAGCAGTACTTC.

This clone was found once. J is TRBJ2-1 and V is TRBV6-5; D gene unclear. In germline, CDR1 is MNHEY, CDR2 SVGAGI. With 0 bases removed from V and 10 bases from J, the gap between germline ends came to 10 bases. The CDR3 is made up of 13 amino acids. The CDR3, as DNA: TGTGCCAGCAGTTACTCGTGGGCCGGGGAGCAGTTCTTC. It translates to CASSYSWAGEQFF.

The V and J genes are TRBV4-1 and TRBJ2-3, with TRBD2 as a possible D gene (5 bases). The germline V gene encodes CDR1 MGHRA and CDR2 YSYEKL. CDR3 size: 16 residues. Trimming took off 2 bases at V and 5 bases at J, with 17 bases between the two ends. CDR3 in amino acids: CASSQNDASWGDTQYF. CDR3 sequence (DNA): TGCGCCAGCAGCCAAAACGACGCTAGCTGGGGAGATACGCAGTATTTT.

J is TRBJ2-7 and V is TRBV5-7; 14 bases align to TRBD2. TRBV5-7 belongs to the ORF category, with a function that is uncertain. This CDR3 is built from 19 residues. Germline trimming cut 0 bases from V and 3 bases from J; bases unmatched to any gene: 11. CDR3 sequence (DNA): TGTGCCAGCAGCTTGGCCGGACTAGCGGGAGGCCCCCGGGGCTACGAGCAGTACTTC. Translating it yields CASSLAGLAGGPRGYEQYF.

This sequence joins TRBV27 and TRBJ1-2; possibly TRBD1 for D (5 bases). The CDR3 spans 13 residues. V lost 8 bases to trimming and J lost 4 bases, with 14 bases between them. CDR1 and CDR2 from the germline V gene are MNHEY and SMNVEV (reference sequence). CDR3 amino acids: CASGPGLPYGYTF. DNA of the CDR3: TGTGCCAGCGGACCGGGACTACCCTATGGCTACACCTTC.

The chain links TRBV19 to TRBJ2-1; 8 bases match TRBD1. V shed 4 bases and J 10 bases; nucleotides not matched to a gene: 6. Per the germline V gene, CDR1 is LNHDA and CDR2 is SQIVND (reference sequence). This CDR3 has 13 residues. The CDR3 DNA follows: TGTGCCAGTAGTACGACAGGGGCCGGAGAGCAGTTCTTC. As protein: CASSTTGAGEQFF.

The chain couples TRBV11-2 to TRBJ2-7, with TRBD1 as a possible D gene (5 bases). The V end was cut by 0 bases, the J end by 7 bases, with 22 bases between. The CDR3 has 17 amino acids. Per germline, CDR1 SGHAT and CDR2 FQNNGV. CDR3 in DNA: TGTGCCAGCAGCTTAGAAACGACGCGCCGACAGATGTGGGAGCAGTACTTC. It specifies CASSLETTRRQMWEQYF.

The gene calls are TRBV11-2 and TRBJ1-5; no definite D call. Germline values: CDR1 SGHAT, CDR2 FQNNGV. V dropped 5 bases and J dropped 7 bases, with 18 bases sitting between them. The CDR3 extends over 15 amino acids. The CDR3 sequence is CASSLDPRTQQPQHF. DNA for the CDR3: TGTGCCAGCAGCCTCGACCCCCGGACCCAGCAGCCCCAGCATTTT.

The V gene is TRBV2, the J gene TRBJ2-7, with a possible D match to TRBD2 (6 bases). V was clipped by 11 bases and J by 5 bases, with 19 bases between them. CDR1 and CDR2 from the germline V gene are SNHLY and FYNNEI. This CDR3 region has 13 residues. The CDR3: CAGNRLATDEQYF. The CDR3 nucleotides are TGTGCCGGTAATCGGCTAGCGACCGACGAGCAGTACTTC. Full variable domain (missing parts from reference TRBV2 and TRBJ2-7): EPEVTQTPSHQVTQMGQEVILRCVPISNHLYFYWYRQILGQKVEFLVSFYNNEISEKSEIFDDQFSVERPDGSNFTLKIRSTKLEDSAMYFCAGNRLATDEQYFGPGTRLTVT.

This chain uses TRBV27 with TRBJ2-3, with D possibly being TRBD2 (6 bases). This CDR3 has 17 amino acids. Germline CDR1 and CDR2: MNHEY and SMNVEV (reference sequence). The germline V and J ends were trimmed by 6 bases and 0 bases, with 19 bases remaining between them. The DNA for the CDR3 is TGTGCCAGCAGGCCCTTCGACCTCGGGAGAAGCACAGATACGCAGTATTTT. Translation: CASRPFDLGRSTDTQYF.

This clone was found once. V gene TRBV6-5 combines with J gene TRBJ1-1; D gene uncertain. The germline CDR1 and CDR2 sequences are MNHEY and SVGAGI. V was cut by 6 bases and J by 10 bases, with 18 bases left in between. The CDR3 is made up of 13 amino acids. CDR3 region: CASRAGVFHLAFF. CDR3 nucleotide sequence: TGTGCCAGCAGGGCCGGGGTTTTCCACCTAGCTTTCTTT.

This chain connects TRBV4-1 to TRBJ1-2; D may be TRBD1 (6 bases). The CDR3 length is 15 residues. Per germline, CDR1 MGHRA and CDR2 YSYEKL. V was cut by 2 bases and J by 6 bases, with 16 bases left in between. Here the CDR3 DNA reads TGCGCCAGCAGCCAAAGATTGACAGGCCCTAATGGCTACACCTTC. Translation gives CASSQRLTGPNGYTF.

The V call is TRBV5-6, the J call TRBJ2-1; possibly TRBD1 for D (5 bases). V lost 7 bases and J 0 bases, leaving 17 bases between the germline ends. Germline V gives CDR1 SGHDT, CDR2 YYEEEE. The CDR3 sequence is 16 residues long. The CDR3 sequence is CASGPQTVSSYNEQFF. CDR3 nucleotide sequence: TGTGCCAGCGGCCCCCAGACAGTTAGCTCCTACAATGAGCAGTTCTTC.

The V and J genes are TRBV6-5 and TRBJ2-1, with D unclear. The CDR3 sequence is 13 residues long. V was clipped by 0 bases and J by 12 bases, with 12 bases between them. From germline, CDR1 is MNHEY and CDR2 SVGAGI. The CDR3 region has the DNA TGTGCCAGCAGTTACTCGATTGGATGGGGGCAGTTCTTC. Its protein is CASSYSIGWGQFF.